This T cell receptor beta chain was recovered during a study of monozygotic twins with inflammatory bowel disease. Study results and caveats: Results did not support any single strong IBD-associated signal or clonotype.

Concerning this clonotype itself: What it binds is not known.

TCRdb processed the 5' RACE reads again and assigns one entry to each CDR3 protein, with no DNA. The sample totals some 200,000 distinct CDR3 sequences. Material: blood. The TCR sequence derives from a human donor with ulcerative colitis or Crohn's disease, or a healthy co-twin of an affected twin (not recorded which).

CDR3 protein: CASSPSAPSGYEQYF. The chain couples TRBV28 to TRBJ2-7; TCRdb reports TRBD1, a call that lacks DNA to check it against. Germline CDR1 reads MDHEN; CDR2 reads SYDVKM. The CDR3 consists of 15 residues.